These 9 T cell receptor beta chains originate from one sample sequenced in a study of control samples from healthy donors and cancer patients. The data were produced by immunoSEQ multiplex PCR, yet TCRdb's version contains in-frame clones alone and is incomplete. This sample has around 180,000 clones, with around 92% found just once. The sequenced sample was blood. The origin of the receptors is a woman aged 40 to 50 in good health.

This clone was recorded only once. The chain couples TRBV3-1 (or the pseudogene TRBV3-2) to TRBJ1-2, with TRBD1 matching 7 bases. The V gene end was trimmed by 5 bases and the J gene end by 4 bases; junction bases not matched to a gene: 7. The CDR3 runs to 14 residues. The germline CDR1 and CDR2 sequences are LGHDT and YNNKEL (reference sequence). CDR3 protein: CASSARGQTYGYTF. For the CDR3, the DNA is TGTGCCAGCAGCGCCCGGGGACAGACCTATGGCTACACCTTC.

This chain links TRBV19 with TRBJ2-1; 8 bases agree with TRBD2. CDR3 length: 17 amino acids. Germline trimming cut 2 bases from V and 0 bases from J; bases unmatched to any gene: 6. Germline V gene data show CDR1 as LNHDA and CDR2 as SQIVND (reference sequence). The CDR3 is CASSIMNGGGSYNEQFF. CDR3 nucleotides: TGTGCCAGTAGTATAATGAACGGGGGGGGCTCCTACAATGAGCAGTTCTTC.

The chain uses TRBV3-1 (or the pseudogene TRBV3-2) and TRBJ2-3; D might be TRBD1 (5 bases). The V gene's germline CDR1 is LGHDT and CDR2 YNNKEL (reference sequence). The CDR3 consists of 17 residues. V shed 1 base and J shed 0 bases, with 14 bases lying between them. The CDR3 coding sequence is TGTGCCAGCAGCCAAGCTAGGTTTGGGGCCAGCACAGATACGCAGTATTTT. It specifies CASSQARFGASTDTQYF.

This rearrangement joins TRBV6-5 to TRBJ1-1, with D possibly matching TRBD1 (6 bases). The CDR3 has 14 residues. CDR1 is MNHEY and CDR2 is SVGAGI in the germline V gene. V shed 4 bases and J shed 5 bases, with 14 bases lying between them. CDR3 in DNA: TGTGCCAGCAGTTCCCCGGGGGCAGGGACTGAAGCTTTCTTT. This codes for CASSSPGAGTEAFF.

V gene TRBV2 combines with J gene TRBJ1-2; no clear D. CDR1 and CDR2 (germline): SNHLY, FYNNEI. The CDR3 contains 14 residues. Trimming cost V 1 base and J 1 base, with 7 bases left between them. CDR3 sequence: CASSEGPFNYGYTF. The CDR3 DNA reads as TGTGCCAGCAGTGAAGGCCCGTTTAACTATGGCTACACCTTC.

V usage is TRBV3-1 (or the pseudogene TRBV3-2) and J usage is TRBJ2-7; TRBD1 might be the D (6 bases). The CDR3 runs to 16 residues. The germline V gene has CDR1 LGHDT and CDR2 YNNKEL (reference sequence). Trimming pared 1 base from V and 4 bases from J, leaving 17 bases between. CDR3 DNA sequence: TGTGCCAGCAGCCAAGGATGGGCCAGGGGCTTGTACGAGCAGTACTTC. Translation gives CASSQGWARGLYEQYF.

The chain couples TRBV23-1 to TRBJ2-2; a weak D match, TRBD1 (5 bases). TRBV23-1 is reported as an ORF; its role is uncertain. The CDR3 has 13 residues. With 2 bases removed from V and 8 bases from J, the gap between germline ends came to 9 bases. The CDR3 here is CASSQPTAGELFF. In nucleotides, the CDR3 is TGCGCCAGCAGTCAACCGACAGCGGGGGAGCTGTTTTTT.

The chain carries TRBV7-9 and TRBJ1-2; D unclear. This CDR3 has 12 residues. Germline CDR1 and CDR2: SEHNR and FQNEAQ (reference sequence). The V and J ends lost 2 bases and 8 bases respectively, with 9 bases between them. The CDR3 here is CASSLLTTGYTF. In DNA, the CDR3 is TGTGCCAGCAGCTTATTGACCACAGGCTACACCTTC.

CDR3 in amino acids: CASRPRGGDNYGYTF. CDR3 bases: TGTGCCAGCAGACCCAGGGGGGGGGATAACTATGGCTACACCTTC. The chain links TRBV6-5 to TRBJ1-2; 7 nucleotides line up with TRBD1. Germline-derived CDR1 and CDR2 are MNHEY and SVGAGI. J was trimmed by 1 base and V by 6 bases; bases with no gene match: 8. CDR3 length: 15 amino acids.